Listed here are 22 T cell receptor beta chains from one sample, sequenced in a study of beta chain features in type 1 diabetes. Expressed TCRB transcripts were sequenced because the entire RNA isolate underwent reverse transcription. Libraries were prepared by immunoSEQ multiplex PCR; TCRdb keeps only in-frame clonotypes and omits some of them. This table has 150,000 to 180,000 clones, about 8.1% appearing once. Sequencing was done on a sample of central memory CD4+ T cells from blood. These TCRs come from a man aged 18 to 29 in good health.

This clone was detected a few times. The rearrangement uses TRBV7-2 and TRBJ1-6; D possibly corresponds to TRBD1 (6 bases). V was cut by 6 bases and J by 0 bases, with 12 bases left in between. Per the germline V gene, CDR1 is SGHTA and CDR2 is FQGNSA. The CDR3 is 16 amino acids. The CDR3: CASRGTTSSYNSPLHF. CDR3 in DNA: TGTGCCAGCAGGGGGACAACAAGCTCCTATAATTCACCCCTCCACTTT.

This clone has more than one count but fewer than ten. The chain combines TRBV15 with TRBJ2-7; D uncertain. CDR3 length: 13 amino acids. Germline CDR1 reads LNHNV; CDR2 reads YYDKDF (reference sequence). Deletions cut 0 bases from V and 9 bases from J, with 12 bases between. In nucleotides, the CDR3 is TGTGCCACCAGCAGAGATTTTACGAGAGGGCAGTACTTC. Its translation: CATSRDFTRGQYF.

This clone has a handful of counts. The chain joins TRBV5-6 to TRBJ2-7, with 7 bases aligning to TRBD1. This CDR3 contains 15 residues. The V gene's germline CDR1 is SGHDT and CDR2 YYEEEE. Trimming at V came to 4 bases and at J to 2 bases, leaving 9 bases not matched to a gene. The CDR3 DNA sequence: TGTGCCAGCAGCACTCAGGGGGACACCACCTACGAGCAGTACTTC. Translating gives CASSTQGDTTYEQYF.

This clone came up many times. DNA for the CDR3: TGCAGCGGGACTAGCGGGAGCTACGAGCAGTACTTC. Its translation: CSGTSGSYEQYF. The V gene is TRBV29-1, the J gene TRBJ2-7; TRBD2 matches at 13 bases. CDR1 is SQVTM, CDR2 ANQGSEA, per germline. V lost 7 bases to trimming and J lost 3 bases; unmatched junction nucleotides: 0. The CDR3 is 12 amino acids.

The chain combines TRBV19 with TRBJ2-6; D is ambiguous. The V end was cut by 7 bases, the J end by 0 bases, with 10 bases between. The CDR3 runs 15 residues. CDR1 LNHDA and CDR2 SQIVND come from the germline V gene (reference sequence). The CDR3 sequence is CASINFSSGANVLTF. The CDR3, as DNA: TGTGCCAGTATCAATTTTAGCTCTGGGGCCAACGTCCTGACTTTC.

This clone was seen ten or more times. DNA of the CDR3: TGTGCCAGCAGCTCCTTACAGGGGGGAAGTGAGCAGTTCTTC. It codes for CASSSLQGGSEQFF. The rearrangement joins TRBV7-9 to TRBJ2-1; 8 bases map to TRBD1. Germline V CDR1 and CDR2: SEHNR, FQNEAQ (reference sequence). This CDR3 comprises 14 residues. V gave up 4 bases and J gave up 9 bases; unmatched junction bases: 8.

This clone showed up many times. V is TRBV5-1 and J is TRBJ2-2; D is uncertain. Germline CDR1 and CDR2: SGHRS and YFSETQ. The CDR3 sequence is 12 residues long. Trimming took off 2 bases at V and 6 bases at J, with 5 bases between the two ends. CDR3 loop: CASSFPAGELFF. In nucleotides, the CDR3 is TGCGCCAGCAGCTTTCCCGCCGGGGAGCTGTTTTTT.

CDR3 residues: CASSPGLAGPSGDTQYF. CDR3 bases: TGTGCCAGCAGCCCGGGACTAGCGGGGCCTTCTGGAGATACGCAGTATTTT. The chain recombines TRBV7-8 with TRBJ2-3, with 13 bases lining up with TRBD2. CDR1 and CDR2 from the germline V gene are SGHVS and FQNEAQ. This CDR3 has 17 amino acids. Trimming removed 5 bases from V and 5 bases from J; junction bases left unmatched: 10.

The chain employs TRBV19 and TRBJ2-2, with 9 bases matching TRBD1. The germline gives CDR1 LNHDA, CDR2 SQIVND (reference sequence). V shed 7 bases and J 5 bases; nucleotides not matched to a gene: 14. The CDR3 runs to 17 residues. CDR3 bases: TGTGCCAGTACCGAAACAGGGGGCGCGGTTGTAACCGGGGAGCTGTTTTTT. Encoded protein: CASTETGGAVVTGELFF.

The CDR3 sequence: CASSQDWTGGYEQYF. The CDR3 nucleotides read TGCGCCAGCAGCCAAGATTGGACAGGGGGCTACGAGCAGTACTTC. The J gene is TRBJ2-7, the V gene TRBV4-1; 10 bases agree with TRBD1. Unmatched junction bases numbered 2, after V lost 0 bases and J lost 3 bases. The CDR3 consists of 15 residues. CDR1 is MGHRA, CDR2 YSYEKL, per germline.

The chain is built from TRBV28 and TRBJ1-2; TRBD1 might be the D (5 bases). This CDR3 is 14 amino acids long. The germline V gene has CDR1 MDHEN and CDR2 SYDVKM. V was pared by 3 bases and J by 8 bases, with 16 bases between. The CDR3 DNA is TGTGCCAGCAGTTTCCTCCAGGGAAGGTACGGCTACACCTTC. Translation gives CASSFLQGRYGYTF.

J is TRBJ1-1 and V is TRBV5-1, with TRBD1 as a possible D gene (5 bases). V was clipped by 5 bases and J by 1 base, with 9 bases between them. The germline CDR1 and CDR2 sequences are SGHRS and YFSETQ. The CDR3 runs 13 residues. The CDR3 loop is CASRRDRNTEAFF. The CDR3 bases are TGCGCCAGCAGGCGTGACAGGAACACTGAAGCTTTCTTT. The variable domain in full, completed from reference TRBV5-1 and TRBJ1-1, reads KAGVTQTPRYLIKTRGQQVTLSCSPISGHRSVSWYQQTPGQGLQFLFEYFSETQRNKGNFPGRFSGRQFSNSRSEMNVSTLELGDSALYLCASRRDRNTEAFFGQGTRLTVV.

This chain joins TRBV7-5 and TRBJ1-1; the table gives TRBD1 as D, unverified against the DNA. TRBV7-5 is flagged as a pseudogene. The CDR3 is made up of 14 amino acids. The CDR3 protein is CASSSVQGNTEAFF. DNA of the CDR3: TGTGCCAGCAGCTCAGTACAGGGGAACACTGAAGCTTTCTTT.

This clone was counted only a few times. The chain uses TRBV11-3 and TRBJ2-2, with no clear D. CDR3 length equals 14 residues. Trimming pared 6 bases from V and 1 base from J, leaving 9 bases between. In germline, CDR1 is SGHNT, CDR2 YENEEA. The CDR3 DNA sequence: TGTGCCAGCAGTCCTAGTAGGAACACCGGGGAGCTGTTTTTT. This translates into CASSPSRNTGELFF. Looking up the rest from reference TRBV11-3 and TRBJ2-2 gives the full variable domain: EAGVVQSPRYKIIEKKQPVAFWCNPISGHNTLYWYLQNLGQGPELLIRYENEEAVDDSQLPKDRFSAERLKGVDSTLKIQPAELGDSAVYLCASSPSRNTGELFFGEGSRLTVL.

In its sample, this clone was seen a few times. This CDR3 is CASSPQGLAGRREQYF. CDR3 nucleotide sequence: TGTGCCAGCAGCCCCCAGGGACTAGCGGGAAGGCGCGAGCAGTACTTC. The chain recombines TRBV7-2 with TRBJ2-7; 13 bases match TRBD2. V was pared by 5 bases and J by 6 bases, with 10 bases of the junction left unmatched. Germline V gene data show CDR1 as SGHTA and CDR2 as FQGNSA. The CDR3 length is 16 residues.

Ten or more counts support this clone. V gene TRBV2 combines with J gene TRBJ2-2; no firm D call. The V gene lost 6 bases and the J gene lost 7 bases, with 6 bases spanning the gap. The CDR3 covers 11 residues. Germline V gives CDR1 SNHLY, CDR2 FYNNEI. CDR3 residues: CASRSYGELFF. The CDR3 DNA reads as TGTGCCAGCAGGAGTTACGGGGAGCTGTTTTTT.

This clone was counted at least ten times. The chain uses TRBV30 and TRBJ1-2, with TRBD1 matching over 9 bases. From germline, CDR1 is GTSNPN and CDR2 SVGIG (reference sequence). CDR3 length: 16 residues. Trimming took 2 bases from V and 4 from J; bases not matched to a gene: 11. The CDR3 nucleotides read TGTGCCTGGAGTCGGGACAGGGCGACCTCCGGCTATGGCTACACCTTC. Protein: CAWSRDRATSGYGYTF.

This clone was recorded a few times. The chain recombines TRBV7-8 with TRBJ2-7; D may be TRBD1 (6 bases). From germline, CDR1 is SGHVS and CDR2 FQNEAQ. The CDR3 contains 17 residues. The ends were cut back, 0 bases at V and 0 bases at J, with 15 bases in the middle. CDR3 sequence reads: CASSLANGQSSSYEQYF. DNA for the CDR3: TGTGCCAGCAGCTTAGCGAATGGACAGTCAAGCTCCTACGAGCAGTACTTC. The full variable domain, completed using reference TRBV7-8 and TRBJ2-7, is GAGVSQSPRYKVAKRGQDVALRCDPISGHVSLFWYQQALGQGPEFLTYFQNEAQLDKSGLPSDRFFAERPEGSVSTLKIQRTQQEDSAVYLCASSLANGQSSSYEQYFGPGTRLTVT.

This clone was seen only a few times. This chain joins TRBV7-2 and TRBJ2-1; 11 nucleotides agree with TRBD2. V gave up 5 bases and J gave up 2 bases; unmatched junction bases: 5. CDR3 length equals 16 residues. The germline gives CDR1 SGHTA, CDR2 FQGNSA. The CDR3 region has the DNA TGTGCCAGCAGCATAATAGCGGGAGGGGCCTACAATGAGCAGTTCTTC. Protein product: CASSIIAGGAYNEQFF.

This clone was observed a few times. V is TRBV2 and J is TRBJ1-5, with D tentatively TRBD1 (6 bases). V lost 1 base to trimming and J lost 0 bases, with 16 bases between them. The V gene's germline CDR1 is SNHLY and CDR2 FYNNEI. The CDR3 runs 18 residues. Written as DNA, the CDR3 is TGTGCCAGCAGTGAAGGGGGGGGGCCCGCGAATAGCAATCAGCCCCAGCATTTT. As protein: CASSEGGGPANSNQPQHF. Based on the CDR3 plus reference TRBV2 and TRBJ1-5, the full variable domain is EPEVTQTPSHQVTQMGQEVILRCVPISNHLYFYWYRQILGQKVEFLVSFYNNEISEKSEIFDDQFSVERPDGSNFTLKIRSTKLEDSAMYFCASSEGGGPANSNQPQHFGDGTRLSIL.

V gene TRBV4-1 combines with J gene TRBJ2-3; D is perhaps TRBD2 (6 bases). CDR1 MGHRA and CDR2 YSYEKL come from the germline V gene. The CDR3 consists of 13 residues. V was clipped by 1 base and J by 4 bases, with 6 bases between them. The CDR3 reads CASSQAGADTQYF. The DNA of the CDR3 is TGCGCCAGCAGCCAAGCGGGAGCAGATACGCAGTATTTT.

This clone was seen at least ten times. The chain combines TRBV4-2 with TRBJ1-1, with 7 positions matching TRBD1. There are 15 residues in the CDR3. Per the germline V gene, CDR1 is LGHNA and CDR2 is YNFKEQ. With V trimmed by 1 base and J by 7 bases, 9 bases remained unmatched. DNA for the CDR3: TGTGCCAGCAGCCAAGCCTCGGGACAGAGCCTTGAAGCTTTCTTT. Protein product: CASSQASGQSLEAFF.